A selection of T cell receptor beta chains follows, all from one sample in a study of T-cell reconstitution after alpha-beta-depleted transplantation in children. TCRdb re-analysed the PCR reads in MiXCR, keeping a single row per CDR3 protein. The data contain roughly 300,000 distinct CDR3 sequences, more than 9% of them singletons. The material sequenced was peripheral blood, taken 180 days after TCRalphabeta/CD19-depleted stem cell transplant. The receptors derive from a male patient aged 2-15 years who had a stem cell transplant for chronic granulomatous disease, so the T cells may come from the graft donor. The CDR3 runs from the conserved cysteine through the conserved F or W. D genes are given only for firm matches. Size tells how often a clone was seen (once, few, many) or the class of an expanded clone, and some rows leave it out.

V	J	size	D	DNA	CDR3
TRBV4-2	TRBJ2-2	many	-	TGTGCCAGCAGCCAAGAGCAACCGACGAACACCGGGGAGCTGTTTTTT	CASSQEQPTNTGELFF
TRBV20-1	TRBJ2-3	many	-	TGCAGTGCCGACCGGGGGGATACGCAGTATTTT	CSADRGDTQYF
TRBV12-3/TRBV12-4	TRBJ1-3	many	-	TGTGCCAGCAGTGTAACACTCTCTGGAAACACCATATATTTT	CASSVTLSGNTIYF
TRBV20-1	TRBJ2-1	-	TRBD2	TGCTGTGCTAGACCTTCTAGCGGGAGGTACAATGAGCAGTTCTTC	CCARPSSGRYNEQFF
TRBV5-1	TRBJ1-2	many	TRBD1	TGCGCCAGCAGCTTACCGGGACAGGGGGCGGATGGCTACACCTTC	CASSLPGQGADGYTF
TRBV19	TRBJ2-7	many	-	TGTGCCAGTAGTCCAAGTCCCCAGGGAGGCGAGCAGTACTTC	CASSPSPQGGEQYF
TRBV5-1	TRBJ2-1	many	-	TGCGCCAGCAGCTTATCGGGAAACTACAATGAGCAGTTCTTC	CASSLSGNYNEQFF
TRBV29-1	TRBJ1-3	many	TRBD1	TGCAGCGCCCGGACAGGAGGAAACACCATATATTTT	CSARTGGNTIYF
TRBV5-4	TRBJ2-1	-	TRBD1	TGTGCCAGCAGCTCTCCTTCCGGGACAGGGTTAAGGGGATTCTACAATGAGCAGTTCTTC	CASSSPSGTGLRGFYNEQFF
TRBV20-1	TRBJ2-7	many	-	TGCAGTGCTAGTAGGCAGGTGGGTTCCTACGAGCAGTACTTC	CSASRQVGSYEQYF
TRBV7-8	TRBJ2-1	many	-	TGTGCCAGCAGCCCTGAACCTCCCCGCTACAATGAGCAGTTCTTC	CASSPEPPRYNEQFF
TRBV12-3/TRBV12-4	TRBJ2-3	few	TRBD2	TGTACCAGCTCTTTTAAATTTGGGGTTGGAAGCGGGAAGTTGGATACGCAGTATTTT	CTSSFKFGVGSGKLDTQYF